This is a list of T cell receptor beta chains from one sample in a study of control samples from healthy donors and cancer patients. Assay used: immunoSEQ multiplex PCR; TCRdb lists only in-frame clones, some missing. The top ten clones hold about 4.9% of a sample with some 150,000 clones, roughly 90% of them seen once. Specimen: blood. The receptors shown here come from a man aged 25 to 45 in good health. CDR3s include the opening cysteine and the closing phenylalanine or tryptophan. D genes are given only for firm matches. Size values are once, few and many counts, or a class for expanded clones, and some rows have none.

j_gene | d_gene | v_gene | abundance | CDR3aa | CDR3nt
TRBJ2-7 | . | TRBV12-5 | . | CASGLPPRYEQYF | TGTGCTAGTGGTTTGCCCCCTAGGTACGAGCAGTACTTC
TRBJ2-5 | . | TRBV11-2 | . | CASRVEETQYF | TGTGCCAGTAGGGTAGAAGAGACCCAGTACTTC
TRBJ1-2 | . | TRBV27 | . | CASSPLVPGSLYGYTF | TGTGCCAGCAGTCCCCTGGTCCCAGGTTCCCTCTATGGCTACACCTTC
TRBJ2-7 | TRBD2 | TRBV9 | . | CASSPAVGGRVHEQYF | TGTGCCAGCAGCCCAGCAGTTGGCGGGAGAGTCCACGAGCAGTACTTC
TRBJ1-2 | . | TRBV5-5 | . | CASRLFVPGDGFNYGYTF | TGTGCCAGCAGGTTATTTGTACCAGGAGACGGTTTCAACTATGGCTACACCTTC
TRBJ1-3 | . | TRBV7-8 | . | CASSDPGPKSGNTIYF | TGTGCCAGCAGCGATCCGGGACCGAAGTCGGGAAACACCATATATTTT
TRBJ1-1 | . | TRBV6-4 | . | CASSDSDRNTEAFF | TGTGCCAGCAGTGACTCGGACAGGAACACTGAAGCTTTCTTT
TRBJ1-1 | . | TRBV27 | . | CASSLWGKRTEAFF | TGTGCCAGCAGTTTATGGGGGAAACGTACTGAAGCTTTCTTT
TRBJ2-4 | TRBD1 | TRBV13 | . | CASSLGQGANRAKNIQYF | TGTGCCAGCAGCCTCGGACAGGGGGCGAATCGAGCCAAAAACATTCAGTACTTC
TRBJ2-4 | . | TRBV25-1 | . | CASSNKGSIQYF | TGTGCCAGCAGTAATAAGGGATCCATTCAGTACTTC
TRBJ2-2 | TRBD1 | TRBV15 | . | CATSTGNRGATGELFF | TGTGCCACCAGCACCGGAAACAGGGGCGCGACCGGGGAGCTGTTTTTT
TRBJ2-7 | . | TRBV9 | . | CASSHGDEQYF | TGTGCCAGCAGCCATGGGGACGAGCAGTACTTC
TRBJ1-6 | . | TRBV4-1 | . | CASSQASSRDSPLHF | TGCGCCAGCAGCCAAGCTAGTTCCAGAGATTCACCCCTCCACTTT
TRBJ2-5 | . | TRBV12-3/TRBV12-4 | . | CASTWGASETQYF | TGTGCCAGCACGTGGGGGGCGTCAGAGACCCAGTACTTC
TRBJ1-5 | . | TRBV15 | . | CATSIGYRVQGKDQPQHF | TGTGCCACCAGCATCGGATATCGTGTACAGGGTAAGGATCAGCCCCAGCATTTT
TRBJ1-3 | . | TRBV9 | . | CASSVDGDSGRNTIYF | TGTGCCAGCAGCGTAGACGGGGATAGCGGAAGAAACACCATATATTTT
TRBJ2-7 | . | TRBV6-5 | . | CASSYRAGSYEQYF | TGTGCCAGCAGTTATAGAGCTGGCTCCTACGAGCAGTACTTC
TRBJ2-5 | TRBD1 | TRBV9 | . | CASSYQPGQIEETQYF | TGTGCCAGCAGCTACCAACCGGGACAGATCGAAGAGACCCAGTACTTC
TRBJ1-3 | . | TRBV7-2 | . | CASSLGPPGSGNTIYF | TGTGCCAGCAGCTTAGGGCCCCCGGGTTCTGGAAACACCATATATTTT
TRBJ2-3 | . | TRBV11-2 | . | CASSLLDTQYF | TGTGCCAGCAGCTTATTAGATACGCAGTATTTT
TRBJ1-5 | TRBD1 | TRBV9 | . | CASSPGTGGLNQPQHF | TGTGCCAGCAGCCCAGGGACAGGCGGCCTCAATCAGCCCCAGCATTTT
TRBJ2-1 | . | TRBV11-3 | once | CASSLVRGSNEQFF | TGTGCCAGCAGCTTAGTTAGGGGATCCAATGAGCAGTTCTTC
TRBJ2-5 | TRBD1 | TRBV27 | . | CASSFQGAGETQYF | TGTGCCAGCAGTTTTCAGGGGGCGGGCGAGACCCAGTACTTC
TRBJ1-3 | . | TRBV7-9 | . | CASSYPGGNTIYF | TGTGCCAGCAGCTACCCAGGTGGAAACACCATATATTTT
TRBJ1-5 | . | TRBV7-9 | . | CASSLEGGNQPQHF | TGTGCCAGCAGCTTGGAGGGGGGCAATCAGCCCCAGCATTTT
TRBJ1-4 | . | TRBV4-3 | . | CASSQGHRRTILATNEKLFF | TGCGCCAGCAGCCAAGGACACCGACGGACTATACTTGCAACTAATGAAAAACTGTTTTTT
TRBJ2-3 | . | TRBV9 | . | CASSSGSSTDTQYF | TGTGCCAGCAGTAGCGGATCTAGCACAGATACGCAGTATTTT
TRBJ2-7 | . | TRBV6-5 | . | CASATVRAASYEQYF | TGTGCCAGCGCCACTGTCCGGGCCGCTTCCTACGAGCAGTACTTC